Presented here are 17 T cell receptor beta chains from one specimen sequenced in a study of blood T cell repertoires in COVID-19. The protocol was immunoSEQ multiplex PCR, while the TCRdb copy is restricted to in-frame clones and leaves out a portion. In the table there are 80,000 to 95,000 clones, about 82% of which are singletons. Sequencing was done on a sample of peripheral blood. These receptor sequences come from a woman of 80 years or more in a cohort sampled during active or convalescent COVID-19.

The V and J genes are TRBV14 and TRBJ2-7; D is uncertain. CDR1 is SGHDN, CDR2 FVKESK, per germline. V shed 1 base and J shed 3 bases, with 13 bases lying between them. The CDR3 contains 15 residues. The CDR3 reads CASSQGVSQVYEQYF. CDR3 DNA: TGTGCCAGCAGCCAAGGGGTTTCTCAGGTCTACGAGCAGTACTTC. Filled out from reference TRBV14 and TRBJ2-7, the complete variable domain reads EAGVTQFPSHSVIEKGQTVTLRCDPISGHDNLYWYRRVMGKEIKFLLHFVKESKQDESGMPNNRFLAERTGGTYSTLKVQPAELEDSGVYFCASSQGVSQVYEQYFGPGTRLTVT.

The rearrangement links TRBV7-8 to TRBJ1-2, with TRBD1 identical over 7 bases. Germline V lookup: CDR1 SGHVS, CDR2 FQNEAQ. The CDR3 length is 15 residues. J was trimmed by 3 bases and V by 5 bases; bases with no gene match: 9. The CDR3 loop reads CASSLGQVPYYGYTF. CDR3 DNA: TGTGCCAGCAGCCTCGGACAGGTTCCTTACTATGGCTACACCTTC.

CDR3 DNA sequence: TGTGCCAGCAGCCGGGACAGTCAAAACATTCAGTACTTC. Translating gives CASSRDSQNIQYF. V usage is TRBV11-3 and J usage is TRBJ2-4; TRBD1 aligns across 7 bases. The V segment lost 5 bases and the J segment 5 bases; nucleotides outside the gene matches: 3. The CDR3 extends over 13 amino acids. Germline V gene lookup returns CDR1 SGHNT and CDR2 YENEEA.

V and J are TRBV28 and TRBJ2-7, with 9 bases fitting TRBD1. The V and J ends lost 5 bases and 5 bases, in that order; junction bases with no gene match: 10. This CDR3 is built from 15 residues. Germline-derived CDR1 and CDR2 are MDHEN and SYDVKM. CDR3 region: CASSRTGATLNEQYF. The CDR3 nucleotides read TGTGCCAGCAGTAGGACAGGGGCCACGCTCAACGAGCAGTACTTC.

The V gene is TRBV5-1, the J gene TRBJ1-4, with 8 bases fitting TRBD1. Trimming at V came to 5 bases and at J to 4 bases, leaving 4 bases not matched to a gene. This CDR3 contains 14 residues. The germline CDR1 and CDR2 sequences are SGHRS and YFSETQ. CDR3: CASRLGQVNEKLFF. CDR3 nucleotide sequence: TGCGCCAGCAGACTGGGACAGGTTAATGAAAAACTGTTTTTT.

This chain uses TRBV19 with TRBJ2-5; D not certain. Trimming pared 3 bases from V and 4 bases from J, leaving 9 bases between. CDR3 length equals 13 residues. The germline V gene has CDR1 LNHDA and CDR2 SQIVND (reference sequence). CDR3 in DNA: TGTGCCAGTAGTATCCGCTTACTAGAGACCCAGTACTTC. This codes for CASSIRLLETQYF.

The chain couples TRBV5-1 to TRBJ1-2; 7 bases line up with TRBD1. Germline CDR1 and CDR2: SGHRS and YFSETQ. The V gene end was trimmed by 3 bases and the J gene end by 8 bases; junction bases not matched to a gene: 16. The CDR3 covers 16 residues. DNA of the CDR3: TGCGCCAGCAGCTCTAGGGGGCTAGCTGGGTCCGGCGGCTACACCTTC. Its protein is CASSSRGLAGSGGYTF.

V and J are TRBV10-2 and TRBJ2-1; 10 bases map to TRBD2. Looked up from germline, CDR1 is WSHSY and CDR2 is SAAADI. CDR3 length: 16 amino acids. Trimming took 11 bases from V and 9 from J; bases not matched to a gene: 19. The CDR3 here is CAPGASSSGSGGEQFF. DNA for the CDR3: TGCGCCCCCGGAGCAAGTTCTAGCGGGAGTGGCGGTGAGCAGTTCTTC.

This clone was seen a handful of times. The chain has TRBV6-1 and TRBJ1-1; D perhaps matches TRBD1 (6 bases). The germline gives CDR1 MNHNS, CDR2 SASEGT. There are 19 residues in the CDR3. V was cut by 3 bases and J by 4 bases, with 27 bases left in between. CDR3 coding DNA: TGTGCCAGCAGTGACCTTGGGCGTGGCGGGGGCAGGGCTTCCACTGAAGCTTTCTTT. Its translation: CASSDLGRGGGRASTEAFF.

This chain uses TRBV7-9 with TRBJ2-1; 9 positions agree with TRBD2. Germline assignment: CDR1 SEHNR and CDR2 FQNEAQ (reference sequence). The V and J ends lost 2 bases and 12 bases, in that order; junction bases with no gene match: 8. This CDR3 region has 14 residues. The CDR3 DNA is TGTGCCAGCAGCTTATGGACTAGCGTTAAGGTGCAGTTCTTC. It translates to CASSLWTSVKVQFF.

The chain has TRBV9 and TRBJ2-2; TRBD1 matches at 10 bases. V was clipped by 4 bases and J by 3 bases; unmatched bases: 9. The CDR3 totals 17 residues. The V gene's germline CDR1 is SGDLS and CDR2 YYNGEE. The CDR3: CASSPTTGGAYTGELFF. The CDR3 DNA follows: TGTGCCAGCAGCCCGACGACAGGGGGCGCGTACACCGGGGAGCTGTTTTTT.

The V and J genes are TRBV10-2 and TRBJ2-7, with 7 nucleotides matching TRBD1. Germline lookup yields CDR1 WSHSY and CDR2 SAAADI. The CDR3 sequence is 14 residues long. V was pared by 6 bases and J by 5 bases, with 10 bases of the junction left unmatched. The CDR3 DNA follows: TGCGCCAGCAGCCCTACAGGGGCCGTAGACGAGCAGTACTTC. The encoded protein is CASSPTGAVDEQYF.

This clone was counted between two and nine times. Mismatch with germline at one junction end may stem from a read error. The rearrangement joins TRBV11-2 to TRBJ1-1; D is possibly TRBD1 (6 bases). The CDR3 has 15 residues. The germline V gene has CDR1 SGHAT and CDR2 FQNNGV. CDR3 sequence reads: CASSLVGGVNTEAFF. CDR3 bases: TGTGCCAGTAGCTTAGTAGGGGGGGTTAACACTGAAGCTTTCTTT.

This chain connects TRBV7-4 to TRBJ2-4, with TRBD1 as a possible D gene (5 bases). Trimming pared 1 base from V and 15 bases from J, leaving 10 bases between. The germline CDR1 and CDR2 sequences are SGHVT and SQSDAQ. This CDR3 is 11 amino acids long. The CDR3 sequence: CASSLDPQGYF. CDR3 bases: TGTGCCAGCAGCTTAGACCCCCAGGGGTACTTC.

The chain uses TRBV25-1 and TRBJ1-1, with TRBD1 identical over 9 bases. With V trimmed by 4 bases and J by 0 bases, 6 bases remained unmatched. Germline CDR1 and CDR2: MGHDK and SYGVNS. The CDR3 spans 16 residues. The CDR3 DNA reads TGTGCCAGCAGTGGTGGGGACAGGGCGCTGAACACTGAAGCTTTCTTT. Amino acids: CASSGGDRALNTEAFF.

V is TRBV11-3 and J is TRBJ2-2, with a weak D call TRBD1 (6 bases). There are 15 residues in the CDR3. The germline gives CDR1 SGHNT, CDR2 YENEEA. V gave up 1 base and J gave up 3 bases, with 9 bases separating them. CDR3 residues: CASSLAGGYTGELFF. The CDR3 bases are TGTGCCAGCAGCTTAGCTGGGGGCTACACCGGGGAGCTGTTTTTT. Filled out from reference TRBV11-3 and TRBJ2-2, the complete variable domain reads EAGVVQSPRYKIIEKKQPVAFWCNPISGHNTLYWYLQNLGQGPELLIRYENEEAVDDSQLPKDRFSAERLKGVDSTLKIQPAELGDSAVYLCASSLAGGYTGELFFGEGSRLTVL.

The rearrangement links TRBV5-1 to TRBJ2-3; 7 positions match TRBD1. The CDR3 sequence is 15 residues long. Germline CDR1 SGHRS, CDR2 YFSETQ. The V segment lost 7 bases and the J segment 2 bases; nucleotides outside the gene matches: 10. This chain's CDR3 is CASSRSGQDTDTQYF. CDR3 DNA sequence: TGCGCCAGCTCCCGTTCCGGACAGGACACAGATACGCAGTATTTT.